The present T cell receptor beta chain was sequenced within a study of CD8 T cells in ankylosing spondylitis. Regarding the study as a whole: Ankylosing spondylitis blood appeared to carry a characteristic TCR beta motif of under ten highly homologous variants. Disease-linked clones were reportedly significantly enriched in matched ankylosing spondylitis synovial fluid. Prior literature has documented some motif variants in synovial fluid and blood from reactive arthritis.

Quantitative 5'-RACE with molecular barcodes produced the TCR beta libraries. TCRdb recomputed calls from the 5' RACE reads with MiXCR, one row per CDR3 protein. The data show approximately 540,000 distinct CDR3 sequences, approximately 12% seen once. Germline V CDR1 and CDR2: SNHLY, FYNNEI. CDR3 length: 13 amino acids. The junction had 7 bases not matched to a gene; V was cut back by 7 bases and J by 6 bases. The table lists this clonotype with many counts. Its antigen remains unidentified. The chain employs TRBV2 and TRBJ1-1; 8 nucleotides line up with TRBD1. The sequenced sample was blood, either unsorted or a sorted T cell fraction (not recorded which). The TCR sequence derives from a male donor with ankylosing spondylitis. The CDR3 loop is CASKGQGASEAFF. In DNA form, the CDR3 reads TGTGCCAGCAAGGGCCAGGGGGCCTCTGAAGCTTTCTTT.